This T cell receptor (beta chain) was recovered during a study of breast tumors, draining lymph nodes, adjacent tissues. The lymph nodes were axillary draining lymph nodes from breast cancer patients. There are many counts of this clonotype. Its matching antigen is unknown. Using its own MiXCR run on the multiplex PCR reads, TCRdb lists one record per CDR3 protein. The sample carries tens of thousands of distinct CDR3 sequences, roughly 19% recorded once. CDR1 and CDR2 from the germline V gene are DFQATT and SNEGSKA (reference sequence). CDR3 length: 17 residues. The V and J ends lost 3 bases and 6 bases, in that order; junction bases with no gene match: 14. Overall study findings and caveats: The data were judged consistent with most tumor T cells coming from lymph node and expanding in tumor. Luminal-like breast cancer showed significantly higher tumor–nontumor repertoire similarity than basal-like. The lymph node origin of tumor T cells was framed as consistent with a hypothesis, not demonstrated. Tumors had less TCR diversity than lymph nodes, more than nontumor tissue.

This TCR was recovered from a female donor with breast cancer. Some clones in this sample may be carry-over from other donors' samples. Sequencing used axillary lymph node tissue. The chain uses TRBV20-1 and TRBJ2-2; 9 positions agree with TRBD1. The CDR3 here is CSARNRNRGRVAGELFF. The CDR3 bases are TGCAGTGCTAGGAATAGAAACAGGGGGCGGGTTGCCGGGGAGCTGTTTTTT.